These 26 T cell receptor beta chains were sequenced from one sample in a study of T-cell reconstitution after alpha-beta-depleted transplantation in children (dated by TCRdb to the mid-2010s). Taken with the paper, the label for treatment or condition translates to: allogeneic hematopoietic cell transplantation with graft depleted of TCRalphabeta T cells and CD19 B cells. The library was generated by PCR. Sequencing took place on an Illumina HiSeq 2500. TCR library preparation used molecular barcoding, with unique molecular identifiers applied to normalize quantification of the TCRbeta repertoire. The public reads were reprocessed in TCRdb via fastp at Q25 and MiXCR, keeping in-frame beta chains. Each record represents a unique CDR3 protein, reported with the most common genes and DNA among its rows. The sample includes some 200,000 distinct CDR3 sequences, with 11% observed a single time. Jointly, the top ten make up 28% of the sample.

The sequenced sample was PBMCs, obtained before TCRalphabeta/CD19-depleted stem cell transplant. The receptor source for this set is a child in the first two years of life with acute myeloid leukemia, due to receive a stem cell transplant.

This clonotype showed up many times. The CDR3 coding sequence is TGCGCCAGCAGCTTGGGACACATGAGCACAGATACGCAGTATTTT. Translation: CASSLGHMSTDTQYF. The chain joins TRBV5-1 to TRBJ2-3; no firm D call. V was trimmed by 0 bases and J by 0 bases, leaving 8 bases between them. This CDR3 has 15 residues. Germline V lookup: CDR1 SGHRS, CDR2 YFSETQ.

This clonotype was detected many times. The chain combines TRBV20-1 with TRBJ2-7, with D hard to call. Germline V lookup: CDR1 DFQATT, CDR2 SNEGSKA (reference sequence). Trimming took off 1 base at V and 0 bases at J, with 10 bases between the two ends. CDR3 length: 14 residues. The CDR3 protein is CSARGRWTSYEQYF. For the CDR3, the DNA is TGCAGTGCTAGAGGCAGATGGACCTCCTACGAGCAGTACTTC.

This clonotype was detected many times. The V call is TRBV10-3, the J call TRBJ2-7; TRBD1 matches 9 bases. V lost 3 bases, J lost 3 bases, and 6 bases stayed unmatched. This CDR3 is 15 amino acids long. CDR1 and CDR2 (germline): ENHRY, SYGVKD. The CDR3 DNA follows: TGTGCCATCAGTGACCCGGGACAGGGCCTCTACGAGCAGTACTTC. Translation gives CAISDPGQGLYEQYF.

This clonotype was counted a few times. The chain has TRBV5-1 and TRBJ2-1; no definite D call. Germline V lookup: CDR1 SGHRS, CDR2 YFSETQ. V was pared by 4 bases and J by 3 bases, with 14 bases between. CDR3 length equals 15 residues. CDR3 protein: CASSAGLSFYNEQFF. DNA for the CDR3: TGCGCCAGCAGCGCAGGCCTATCTTTCTACAATGAGCAGTTCTTC.

The J gene is TRBJ2-2, the V gene TRBV27; D unclear. Germline CDR1 and CDR2: MNHEY and SMNVEV (reference sequence). This CDR3 spans 13 amino acids. With 2 bases removed from V and 4 bases from J, the gap between germline ends came to 5 bases. The CDR3 region is CASSLGITGELFF. The DNA for the CDR3 is TGTGCCAGCAGTTTAGGGATCACCGGGGAGCTGTTTTTT.

This clonotype was seen ten or more times. This chain uses TRBV7-2 with TRBJ2-7, with TRBD1 as a possible D gene (5 bases). The CDR3 extends over 14 amino acids. The germline V gene encodes CDR1 SGHTA and CDR2 FQGNSA. Trimming took off 4 bases at V and 6 bases at J, with 16 bases between the two ends. In DNA form, the CDR3 reads TGTGCCAGCAGCTCCTCTAGGGGCTGGGGCGAGCAGTACTTC. Its translation is CASSSSRGWGEQYF.

This clonotype was found many times. The chain joins TRBV20-1 to TRBJ2-2, with a possible D match to TRBD2 (6 bases). This CDR3 comprises 15 residues. CDR1 is DFQATT, CDR2 SNEGSKA, per germline (reference sequence). With 2 bases removed from V and 1 base from J, the gap between germline ends came to 11 bases. Written as DNA, the CDR3 is TGCAGTGCTAGAAGCCGGGGAGGGAACACCGGGGAGCTGTTTTTT. Amino acids: CSARSRGGNTGELFF.

The table lists this clonotype with many counts. The rearrangement uses TRBV7-8 and TRBJ1-2; D is ambiguous. The CDR3 covers 14 residues. The germline gives CDR1 SGHVS, CDR2 FQNEAQ. V was trimmed by 5 bases and J by 8 bases, leaving 18 bases between them. CDR3 in DNA: TGTGCCAGCAGCCCCCCGGCGGTGCAGAGAGGCTACACCTTC. Translation: CASSPPAVQRGYTF.

The table lists this clonotype with many counts. This chain uses TRBV28 with TRBJ1-1; D remains ambiguous. The CDR3 runs to 15 residues. With 6 bases removed from V and 4 bases from J, the gap between germline ends came to 18 bases. Germline V CDR1 and CDR2: MDHEN, SYDVKM. The CDR3 DNA is TGTGCCAGCAGCCTAGGCGATAGGCGGTTCACTGAAGCTTTCTTT. It is translated as CASSLGDRRFTEAFF.

This clonotype came up many times. This chain joins TRBV20-1 and TRBJ2-1, with 13 bases lining up with TRBD2. The CDR3 totals 14 residues. Losses at the gene ends were 7 bases for V and 4 bases for J; bases not matched to a gene: 4. Germline CDR1 DFQATT, CDR2 SNEGSKA (reference sequence). The CDR3 sequence is CSVSGLAGYNEQFF. CDR3 DNA: TGCAGTGTCTCGGGACTAGCGGGGTACAATGAGCAGTTCTTC.

This clonotype was counted many times. The chain recombines TRBV25-1 with TRBJ2-2; D possibly corresponds to TRBD2 (5 bases). Germline CDR1 and CDR2: MGHDK and SYGVNS. The CDR3 extends over 15 amino acids. V was clipped by 8 bases and J by 0 bases, with 13 bases between them. The CDR3 is CASQRGPANTGELFF. In DNA, the CDR3 is TGTGCCAGCCAACGGGGTCCAGCGAACACCGGGGAGCTGTTTTTT.

In this sample, this clonotype turned up many times. V gene TRBV20-1 combines with J gene TRBJ2-7, with a tentative D call TRBD2 (6 bases). Trimming took 0 bases from V and 0 from J, leaving 9 bases between them. Per germline, CDR1 DFQATT and CDR2 SNEGSKA (reference sequence). CDR3 length: 14 residues. Written as DNA, the CDR3 is TGCAGTGCTAGAGATGCGACTAGCTCCTACGAGCAGTACTTC. Protein: CSARDATSSYEQYF.

This clonotype has at least ten counts. This chain joins TRBV20-1 and TRBJ2-1; D is unclear. Germline-derived CDR1 and CDR2 are DFQATT and SNEGSKA (reference sequence). This CDR3 is 13 amino acids long. V lost 3 bases, J lost 4 bases, and 10 bases lay in between. The CDR3, as DNA: TGCAGTGCTAGCCTTTCTACTTACAATGAGCAGTTCTTC. It yields the protein CSASLSTYNEQFF.

This clonotype showed up just a few times. The J gene is TRBJ2-1, the V gene TRBV5-1; the match to TRBD1 covers 7 bases. Unmatched junction bases numbered 4, after V lost 0 bases and J lost 4 bases. Germline CDR1 is SGHRS and CDR2 is YFSETQ. This CDR3 spans 15 amino acids. The CDR3 nucleotides are TGCGCCAGCAGCTTGGCCGGACAGGCTTACAATGAGCAGTTCTTC. It translates to CASSLAGQAYNEQFF.

The V and J genes are TRBV12-3 or TRBV12-4 and TRBJ2-5, with 9 bases identical to TRBD1. V lost 6 bases, J lost 4 bases, and 6 bases stayed unmatched. This CDR3 comprises 14 residues. The CDR3 region has the DNA TGTGCCAGCAGCCCAGACAGGGGGGGAGAGACCCAGTACTTC. Protein: CASSPDRGGETQYF.

Ten or more counts support this clonotype. The V gene is TRBV2, the J gene TRBJ2-1, with D possibly matching TRBD2 (6 bases). V gave up 4 bases and J gave up 4 bases, with 17 bases separating them. There are 16 residues in the CDR3. Germline CDR1 reads SNHLY; CDR2 reads FYNNEI. The CDR3 DNA sequence: TGTGCCAGCAGTGTGGGGTTACCGCGGGGATACAATGAGCAGTTCTTC. This gives the protein CASSVGLPRGYNEQFF. Together with reference TRBV2 and TRBJ2-1, the CDR3 gives the full variable domain: EPEVTQTPSHQVTQMGQEVILRCVPISNHLYFYWYRQILGQKVEFLVSFYNNEISEKSEIFDDQFSVERPDGSNFTLKIRSTKLEDSAMYFCASSVGLPRGYNEQFFGPGTRLTVL.

This clonotype was found many times. The chain has TRBV6-5 and TRBJ2-1; no definite D call. Germline V gene sequence: CDR1 MNHEY, CDR2 SVGAGI. Trimming cost V 6 bases and J 2 bases, with 14 bases left between them. This CDR3 has 15 residues. The DNA for the CDR3 is TGTGCCAGCAGCCTCCTTGAGGCCCCCTACAATGAGCAGTTCTTC. This translates into CASSLLEAPYNEQFF.

Ten or more counts support this clonotype. The chain combines TRBV5-1 with TRBJ2-1; 7 bases map to TRBD1. Per germline, CDR1 SGHRS and CDR2 YFSETQ. This CDR3 comprises 16 residues. J was trimmed by 5 bases and V by 1 base; bases with no gene match: 9. The CDR3 DNA reads TGCGCCAGCAGCTTGTCTCCCCAGGGGGTGGACAATGAGCAGTTCTTC. This gives the protein CASSLSPQGVDNEQFF.

This clonotype occurred many times. The chain recombines TRBV6-4 with TRBJ1-2; a possible D gene is TRBD1 (6 bases). The CDR3 is made up of 13 amino acids. Germline assignment: CDR1 MRHNA and CDR2 SNTAGT. With 2 bases removed from V and 9 bases from J, the gap between germline ends came to 13 bases. CDR3: CASSDDRTVSYTF. CDR3 DNA sequence: TGTGCCAGCAGTGACGACCGGACAGTAAGCTACACCTTC.

Ten or more counts support this clonotype. The genes are TRBV30 and TRBJ2-2; unclear D gene. There are 13 residues in the CDR3. CDR1 and CDR2 from the germline V gene are GTSNPN and SVGIG (reference sequence). Trimming removed 4 bases at V and 5 bases at J, with 11 bases between. The CDR3 reads CAWTWQATGELFF. The CDR3 DNA follows: TGTGCCTGGACCTGGCAGGCGACCGGGGAGCTGTTTTTT.

In this sample, this clonotype turned up many times. This chain links TRBV10-3 with TRBJ2-4; 7 nucleotides agree with TRBD1. The CDR3 sequence is 16 residues long. From germline, CDR1 is ENHRY and CDR2 SYGVKD. V was clipped by 0 bases and J by 6 bases; unmatched bases: 8. As DNA, the CDR3 is TGTGCCATCAGTGAGTCGGGGACAGAGAGACCAAACATTCAGTACTTC. Protein sequence: CAISESGTERPNIQYF.

This clonotype appeared a few times. V and J are TRBV28 and TRBJ1-1; D may be TRBD1 (5 bases). V was clipped by 0 bases and J by 7 bases, with 9 bases between them. The CDR3 runs 13 residues. Germline V gene sequence: CDR1 MDHEN, CDR2 SYDVKM. CDR3 sequence reads: CASSLWTVNEAFF. In DNA form, the CDR3 reads TGTGCCAGCAGTTTATGGACAGTTAATGAAGCTTTCTTT.

At least ten counts were recorded for this clonotype. This rearrangement joins TRBV10-3 to TRBJ2-7; 7 positions match TRBD2. The V and J ends lost 6 bases and 0 bases, in that order; junction bases with no gene match: 5. Germline V gene sequence: CDR1 ENHRY, CDR2 SYGVKD. The length of the CDR3 is 14 residues. The CDR3 nucleotides read TGTGCCATCAGGAGACTAGCAGGCTCCTACGAGCAGTACTTC. Protein sequence: CAIRRLAGSYEQYF.

This clonotype was recorded many times. This chain uses TRBV3-1 with TRBJ2-3; TRBD2 matches 13 bases. Trimming took 1 base from V and 4 from J; bases not matched to a gene: 5. Germline-derived CDR1 and CDR2 are LGHDT and YNNKEL (reference sequence). This CDR3 region has 17 residues. The CDR3 sequence is CASSQGPTSGGADTQYF. DNA for the CDR3: TGTGCCAGCAGCCAAGGCCCTACTAGCGGGGGGGCAGATACGCAGTATTTT.

Many counts were recorded for this clonotype. One end of the junction is discordant with germline, which a read error may explain. This chain joins TRBV6-5 and TRBJ1-4, with D possibly being TRBD1 (6 bases). The CDR3 consists of 16 residues. Germline CDR1 and CDR2: MNHEY and SVGAGI. The CDR3 nucleotides read TGTGCCAGCACCCACAAGTCGGGACACTCTAAGGAAAAACTGTTTTTT. Protein: CASTHKSGHSKEKLFF.

Many counts were recorded for this clonotype. V usage is TRBV7-3 and J usage is TRBJ1-2, with 12 bases that match TRBD1. CDR1 SGHTA and CDR2 FQGTGA come from the germline V gene. Trimming cost V 3 bases and J 4 bases; bases outside gene matches: 3. This CDR3 has 15 amino acids. The CDR3 sequence: CASSLGTGGSYGYTF. The CDR3 coding sequence is TGTGCCAGCAGCTTGGGGACAGGGGGCTCCTATGGCTACACCTTC. Filled out from reference TRBV7-3 and TRBJ1-2, the complete variable domain reads GAGVSQTPSNKVTEKGKYVELRCDPISGHTALYWYRQSLGQGPEFLIYFQGTGAADDSGLPNDRFFAVRPEGSVSTLKIQRTERGDSAVYLCASSLGTGGSYGYTFGSGTRLTVV.